This TCR beta chain was identified during a study of cytomegalovirus exposure and HLA in healthy donors. This PCR relied on a set of 60 Vbeta primers and 13 Jbeta primers. TCRdb's table, derived via immunoSEQ multiplex PCR, lists solely in-frame clones and lacks some. This table has about 180,000 clones, 80% appearing once. Germline lookup yields CDR1 GTSNPN and CDR2 SVGIG (reference sequence). The CDR3 is 15 amino acids. Trimming at V came to 0 bases and at J to 4 bases, leaving 4 bases not matched to a gene. This clone was observed a few times. The sequenced sample was PBMCs. The TCR comes from a girl aged 5-17 years in good health and CMV-seropositive. This chain links TRBV30 with TRBJ2-1, with 9 positions matching TRBD2. CDR3 amino acids: CAWSVGGRGYNEQFF. CDR3 nucleotides: TGTGCCTGGAGTGTAGGCGGGAGGGGATACAATGAGCAGTTCTTC.